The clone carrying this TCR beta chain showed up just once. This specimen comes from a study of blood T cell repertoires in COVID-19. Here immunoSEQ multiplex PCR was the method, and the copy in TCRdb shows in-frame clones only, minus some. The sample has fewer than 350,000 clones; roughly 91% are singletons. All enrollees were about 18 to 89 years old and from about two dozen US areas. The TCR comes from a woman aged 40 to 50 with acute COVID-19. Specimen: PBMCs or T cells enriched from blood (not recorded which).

The CDR3 sequence is CASSRSYTNSPLHF. DNA of the CDR3: TGTGCCAGTAGTAGGAGTTACACGAATTCACCCCTCCACTTT. The rearrangement joins TRBV19 to TRBJ1-6; no reliable D call. V dropped 4 bases and J dropped 7 bases, with 11 bases sitting between them. This CDR3 contains 14 residues. CDR1 LNHDA and CDR2 SQIVND come from the germline V gene (reference sequence).